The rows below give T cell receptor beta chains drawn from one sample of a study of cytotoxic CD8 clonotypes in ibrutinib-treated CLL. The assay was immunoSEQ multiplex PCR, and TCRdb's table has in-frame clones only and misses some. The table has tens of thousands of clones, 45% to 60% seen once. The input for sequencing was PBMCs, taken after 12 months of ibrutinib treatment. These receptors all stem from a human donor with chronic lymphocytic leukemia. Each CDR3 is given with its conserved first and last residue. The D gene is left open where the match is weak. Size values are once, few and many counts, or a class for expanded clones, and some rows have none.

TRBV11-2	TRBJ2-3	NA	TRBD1	CASSAGQARTDTQYF	TGTGCCAGCAGCGCCGGACAGGCCCGCACAGATACGCAGTATTTT
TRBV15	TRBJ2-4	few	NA	CATSRSENIQYF	TGTGCCACCAGCAGAAGTGAAAACATTCAGTACTTC
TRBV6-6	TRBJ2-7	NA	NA	CASSYSLNEQYF	TGTGCCAGCAGTTACTCCCTGAACGAGCAGTACTTC
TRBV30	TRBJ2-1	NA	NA	CAWSPQRNEQFF	TGTGCCTGGAGTCCTCAGCGGAATGAGCAGTTCTTC
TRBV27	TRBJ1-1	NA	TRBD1	CASSKMGQGRTEAFF	TGTGCCAGCAGCAAGATGGGACAGGGACGAACTGAAGCTTTCTTT
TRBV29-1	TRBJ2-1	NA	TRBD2	CSVSSGGASYNEQFF	TGCAGCGTTAGTAGCGGGGGGGCCTCCTACAATGAGCAGTTCTTC
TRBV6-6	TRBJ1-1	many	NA	CASSLESVLAEAFF	TGTGCCAGCAGTTTAGAGAGTGTCTTGGCTGAAGCTTTCTTT
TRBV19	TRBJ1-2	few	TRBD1	CASSMTGGDGYTF	TGTGCCAGTAGTATGACAGGGGGCGATGGCTACACCTTC
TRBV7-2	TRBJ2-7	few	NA	CASSRGYEQYF	TGTGCCAGCAGTAGAGGCTACGAGCAGTACTTC
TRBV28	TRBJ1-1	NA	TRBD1	CASRRQGSAFF	TGTGCCAGCAGAAGACAGGGCTCGGCTTTCTTT
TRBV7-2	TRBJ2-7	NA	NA	CASSPSSYEQYF	TGTGCCAGCAGCCCCAGCTCCTACGAGCAGTACTTC
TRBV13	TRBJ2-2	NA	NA	CASSSDTKHGELFF	TGTGCCAGCAGCTCGGACACTAAACACGGGGAGCTGTTTTTT
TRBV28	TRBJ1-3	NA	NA	CASSFQSRPGNTIYF	TGTGCCAGCAGTTTCCAGTCGCGGCCTGGAAACACCATATATTTT
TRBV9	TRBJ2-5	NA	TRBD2	CASGEREGKTQYF	TGTGCCAGCGGGGAGCGGGAGGGGAAGACCCAGTACTTC
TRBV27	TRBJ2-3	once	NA	CASSLAWRGQPSTDTQYF	TGTGCCAGCAGTTTAGCCTGGCGGGGGCAACCGAGCACAGATACGCAGTATTTT
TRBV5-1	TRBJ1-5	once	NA	CASSPEGGRYQPQHF	TGCGCCAGCAGCCCAGAGGGGGGAAGGTATCAGCCCCAGCATTTT
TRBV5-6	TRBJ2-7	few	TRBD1	CASSFGQGVSYEQYF	TGTGCCAGCAGTTTTGGACAGGGAGTTTCCTACGAGCAGTACTTC
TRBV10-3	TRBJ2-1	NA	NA	CAISAISSYNEQFF	TGTGCCATCAGTGCCATTAGCTCCTACAATGAGCAGTTCTTC
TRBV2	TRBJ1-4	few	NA	CASSGRPSTGEKLFF	TGTGCCAGCAGTGGTCGCCCATCGACGGGTGAAAAACTGTTTTTT
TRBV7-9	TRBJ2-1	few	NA	CASSLGLPNEQFF	TGTGCCAGCAGCTTGGGACTCCCCAATGAGCAGTTCTTC
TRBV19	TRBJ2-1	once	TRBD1	CASSNRDRDYNEQFF	TGTGCCAGTAGTAACCGGGACAGGGACTACAATGAGCAGTTCTTC
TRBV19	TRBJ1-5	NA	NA	CASSNRDRGNLGQPQHF	TGTGCCAGTAGTAACCGGGACCGTGGCAACCTAGGTCAGCCCCAGCATTTT
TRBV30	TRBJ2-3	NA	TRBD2	CAWSGLAGGIDTQYF	TGTGCCTGGAGTGGGCTAGCGGGGGGGATAGATACGCAGTATTTT
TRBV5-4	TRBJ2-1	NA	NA	CASSLVSENEQFF	TGTGCCAGCAGCTTGGTATCCGAGAATGAGCAGTTCTTC
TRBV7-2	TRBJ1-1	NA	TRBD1	CASSDRGGTEAFF	TGTGCCAGCAGCGACAGGGGGGGAACTGAAGCTTTCTTT
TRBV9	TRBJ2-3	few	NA	CASSTNPGRDTQYF	TGTGCCAGCAGCACAAACCCAGGGAGAGATACGCAGTATTTT
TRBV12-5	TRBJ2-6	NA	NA	CASGVCAAGQSRANVLTF	TGTGCTAGTGGTGTCTGTGCTGCAGGACAAAGTCGGGCCAACGTCCTGACTTTC
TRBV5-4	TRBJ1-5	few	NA	CASSRRWWGYQPQHF	TGTGCCAGCAGCCGCAGGTGGTGGGGGTATCAGCCCCAGCATTTT
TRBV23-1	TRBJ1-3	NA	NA	CASTLERGCGNTIYF	TGCGCCAGCACCCTCGAGAGGGGGTGCGGAAACACCATATATTTT
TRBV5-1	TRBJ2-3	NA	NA	CASSPEVGADTQYF	TGCGCCAGCAGCCCAGAGGTTGGCGCAGATACGCAGTATTTT
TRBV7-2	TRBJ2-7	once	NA	CASSFLPAGSSYEQYF	TGTGCCAGCAGCTTCCTTCCAGCCGGGAGCTCCTACGAGCAGTACTTC
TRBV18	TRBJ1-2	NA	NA	CASSPLGTYNGYTF	TGTGCCAGCTCACCCCTCGGGACCTATAATGGCTACACCTTC
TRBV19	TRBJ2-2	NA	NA	CASSIAVQITGELFF	TGTGCCAGTAGTATTGCAGTCCAGATCACCGGGGAGCTGTTTTTT